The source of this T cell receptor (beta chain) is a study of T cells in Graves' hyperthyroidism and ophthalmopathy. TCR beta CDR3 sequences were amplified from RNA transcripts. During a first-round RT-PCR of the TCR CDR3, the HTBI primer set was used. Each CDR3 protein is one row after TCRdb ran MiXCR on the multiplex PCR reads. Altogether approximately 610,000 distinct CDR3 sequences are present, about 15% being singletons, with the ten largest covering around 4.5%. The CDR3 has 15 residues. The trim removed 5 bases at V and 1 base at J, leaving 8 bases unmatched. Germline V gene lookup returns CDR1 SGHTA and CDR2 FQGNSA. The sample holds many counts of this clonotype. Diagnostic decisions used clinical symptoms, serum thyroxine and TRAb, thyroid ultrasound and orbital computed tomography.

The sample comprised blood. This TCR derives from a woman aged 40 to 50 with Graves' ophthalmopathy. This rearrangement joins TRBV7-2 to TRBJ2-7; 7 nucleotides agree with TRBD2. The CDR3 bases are TGTGCCAGCAGCGGGTTTAGCGGGCCGTCCTACGAGCAGTACTTC. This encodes CASSGFSGPSYEQYF.